Sequencing of this TCR beta chain was carried out in a study of CD8+ T cells in alopecia areata. Study-wide background: Tofacitinib was taken orally by treated patients, and the dose was 5 to 10 mg twice daily.

On this clone itself: Antigen specificity is unknown.

Whole-study findings and limits: On tofacitinib, scalp clonality and expanded CD8+ clones among top 100 fell significantly. Baseline CD8+ expansion's link to response remains uncertain, as there was one nonresponder.

The CDR3 covers 13 residues. Germline assignment: CDR1 MGHDK and CDR2 SYGVNS. V dropped 4 bases and J dropped 6; count of bases not matched to a gene: 1. Isolated RNA was reverse transcribed into cDNA used as the sequencing template. Assay used: immunoSEQ multiplex PCR; TCRdb lists only in-frame clones, some missing. The sample carries approximately 150,000 clones, less than 80% recorded once. The treatment denotes: oral pan-JAK inhibitor, 5-10 mg twice daily. Sorting separated CD4+ and CD8+ T cells out of PBMCs. The genes are TRBV25-1 and TRBJ1-5; 9 nucleotides align to TRBD1. This sample comprised CD4+ T cells sorted from blood, obtained at week 24, from a patient treated with tofacitinib. The receptor was isolated from a human donor with alopecia areata. The CDR3 region is CASSGTGAQPQHF. The CDR3, as DNA: TGTGCCAGCAGTGGGACAGGGGCTCAGCCCCAGCATTTT.